The entry that follows covers one TCR beta chain sequence. This sample is drawn from a study of cytomegalovirus exposure and HLA in healthy donors. Germline values: CDR1 GTSNPN, CDR2 SVGIG (reference sequence). J was trimmed by 0 bases and V by 2 bases; bases with no gene match: 3. The CDR3 has 14 amino acids. Use of 60 Vbeta and 13 Jbeta primers characterized the PCR. Sequenced by immunoSEQ multiplex PCR; TCRdb stores in-frame clones only, minus some. The sample has around 190,000 clones, 70% to 85% seen once. The V gene is TRBV30, the J gene TRBJ1-1; 7 bases match TRBD1. The sample consisted of PBMCs. This TCR came from a man in his forties in good health and CMV-seropositive. DNA for the CDR3: TGTGCCTGGAGTTCCGGGACAGTGAACACTGAAGCTTTCTTT. It is translated as CAWSSGTVNTEAFF.